The 20 T cell receptor beta chains in this list originate from one sample, sequenced in a study of blood T cell repertoires in COVID-19. The assay was immunoSEQ multiplex PCR, and TCRdb's table has in-frame clones only and misses some. The data show roughly 150,000 clones, with 75% to 85% seen just once and around 2.9% held by the top ten. Material: peripheral blood. Source of these receptors: a man aged 50 to 59 with acute or convalescent COVID-19.

This sequence joins TRBV14 and TRBJ2-3, with a weak D call TRBD2 (6 bases). The CDR3 spans 15 residues. V lost 1 base and J lost 2, with 10 bases in between. Germline loops: CDR1 SGHDN, CDR2 FVKESK. The DNA for the CDR3 is TGTGCCAGCAGCCAAGTGGGAGGCCCCACAGATACGCAGTATTTT. Protein: CASSQVGGPTDTQYF. Looking up the rest from reference TRBV14 and TRBJ2-3 gives the full variable domain: EAGVTQFPSHSVIEKGQTVTLRCDPISGHDNLYWYRRVMGKEIKFLLHFVKESKQDESGMPNNRFLAERTGGTYSTLKVQPAELEDSGVYFCASSQVGGPTDTQYFGPGTRLTVL.

This chain joins TRBV5-8 and TRBJ1-5; D is unclear. The V gene's germline CDR1 is SGHTS and CDR2 YDEGEE. The CDR3 runs 15 residues. V gave up 2 bases and J gave up 0 bases, with 9 bases separating them. The CDR3 DNA is TGTGCCAGCAGCTTCTCAGGATATAGCAATCAGCCCCAGCATTTT. It is translated as CASSFSGYSNQPQHF.

The chain links TRBV24-1 to TRBJ1-1, with D hard to call. CDR1 is KGHDR, CDR2 SFDVKD, per germline. The CDR3 spans 13 residues. Trimming took 3 bases from V and 3 from J, leaving 7 bases between them. The CDR3 bases are TGTGCCACCAGTGATCGCGGGGACACTGAAGCTTTCTTT. This translates into CATSDRGDTEAFF.

This clone has a handful of counts. The chain has TRBV6-5 and TRBJ2-7, with D perhaps matching TRBD1 (6 bases). The CDR3 has 12 residues. Trimming shortened V by 7 bases and J by 6 bases, and 13 bases separated the two germline ends. Per germline, CDR1 MNHEY and CDR2 SVGAGI. The CDR3 sequence is CASKKQGTEQYF. DNA for the CDR3: TGTGCCAGCAAAAAGCAGGGGACCGAGCAGTACTTC.

The rearrangement joins TRBV30 to TRBJ1-1, with D maybe TRBD1 (5 bases). V lost 2 bases to trimming and J lost 12 bases, with 16 bases between them. The CDR3 length is 12 residues. Germline values: CDR1 GTSNPN, CDR2 SVGIG (reference sequence). This CDR3 is CAWSSIWGETFF. In nucleotides, the CDR3 is TGTGCCTGGAGTTCTATCTGGGGGGAAACTTTCTTT.

This clone was seen once. The genes are TRBV11-2 and TRBJ2-1, with 9 bases matching TRBD2. Germline loops: CDR1 SGHAT, CDR2 FQNNGV. The CDR3 has 15 residues. V was pared by 4 bases and J by 4 bases, with 5 bases of the junction left unmatched. In DNA form, the CDR3 reads TGTGCCAGCAGCTCCGGACTAGCGCCTTACAATGAGCAGTTCTTC. This encodes CASSSGLAPYNEQFF.

For the CDR3, the DNA is TGTGCCAGCAGCTTAGCGGGAGGTATAGATACGCAGTATTTT. It encodes CASSLAGGIDTQYF. The chain employs TRBV4-2 and TRBJ2-3; the match to TRBD2 covers 10 bases. This CDR3 spans 14 amino acids. V dropped 5 bases and J dropped 5; count of bases not matched to a gene: 4. CDR1 and CDR2 (germline): LGHNA, YNFKEQ.

The chain recombines TRBV27 with TRBJ2-2; D is unclear. Germline V gene sequence: CDR1 MNHEY, CDR2 SMNVEV (reference sequence). CDR3 length equals 12 residues. Trimming removed 3 bases from V and 6 bases from J, with 5 bases in between. The CDR3 nucleotides are TGTGCCAGCAGTTTCTTCGCCGGGGAGCTGTTTTTT. It translates to CASSFFAGELFF.

The V and J genes are TRBV5-4 and TRBJ2-1; the match to TRBD2 covers 8 bases. CDR3 length equals 16 residues. CDR1 SGHNT and CDR2 YYREEE come from the germline V gene (reference sequence). V was clipped by 5 bases and J by 2 bases; unmatched bases: 9. CDR3 nucleotides: TGTGCCAGCAGTCCAACGGGGGGGCGAGCCTACAATGAGCAGTTCTTC. This codes for CASSPTGGRAYNEQFF.

The V gene is TRBV7-9, the J gene TRBJ2-3; a possible D gene is TRBD1 (6 bases). This CDR3 is built from 14 residues. V was pared by 5 bases and J by 0 bases, with 9 bases between. Germline-derived CDR1 and CDR2 are SEHNR and FQNEAQ (reference sequence). CDR3 sequence: CASSRTASTDTQYF. In DNA, the CDR3 is TGTGCCAGCAGCCGGACAGCTAGCACAGATACGCAGTATTTT. The full variable domain, rest sourced from reference TRBV7-9 and TRBJ2-3, is DTGVSQNPRHKITKRGQNVTFRCDPISEHNRLYWYRQTLGQGPEFLTYFQNEAQLEKSRLLSDRFSAERPKGSFSTLEIQRTEQGDSAMYLCASSRTASTDTQYFGPGTRLTVL.

V gene TRBV7-2 combines with J gene TRBJ2-7; 10 bases are a match to TRBD2. The germline V gene has CDR1 SGHTA and CDR2 FQGNSA. The CDR3 length is 15 residues. With 2 bases clipped from V and 0 bases from J, the junction kept 1 base outside the gene matches. The DNA for the CDR3 is TGTGCCAGCAGCTTAACTAGCGGGACCTCCTACGAGCAGTACTTC. Its protein is CASSLTSGTSYEQYF.

The chain recombines TRBV6-5 with TRBJ2-1, with 10 bases aligning to TRBD2. This CDR3 is 13 amino acids long. Germline CDR1 reads MNHEY; CDR2 reads SVGAGI. Unmatched junction bases numbered 6, after V lost 6 bases and J lost 10 bases. In DNA, the CDR3 is TGTGCCAGCAGCGATAGCGGGGGGTGGGAGCAGTTCTTC. This encodes CASSDSGGWEQFF.

The rearrangement links TRBV12-3 or TRBV12-4 to TRBJ2-2; TRBD2 is a possible D gene (6 bases). CDR3 length equals 13 residues. V lost 6 bases and J lost 5, with 10 bases in between. The CDR3 nucleotides read TGTGCCAGCAGCTCCAGCGGGACCGGGGAGCTGTTTTTT. Translation: CASSSSGTGELFF.

This clone appeared a few times. The chain uses TRBV27 and TRBJ1-6; D is possibly TRBD1 (6 bases). The V and J ends lost 5 bases and 10 bases respectively, with 18 bases between them. This CDR3 has 15 residues. Looked up from germline, CDR1 is MNHEY and CDR2 is SMNVEV (reference sequence). CDR3 in DNA: TGTGCCAGCAGTCCCCGAGGGGGATTCGGGTCACCCCTCCACTTT. Encoded protein: CASSPRGGFGSPLHF.

V and J are TRBV5-1 and TRBJ2-1; 11 positions match TRBD2. With 8 bases clipped from V and 5 bases from J, the junction kept 12 bases outside the gene matches. Per germline, CDR1 SGHRS and CDR2 YFSETQ. The CDR3 extends over 16 amino acids. The CDR3 region is CASSPPLAGGDNEQFF. CDR3 nucleotides: TGCGCCAGTTCCCCCCCTTTAGCGGGGGGGGACAATGAGCAGTTCTTC. The variable domain in full, completed from reference TRBV5-1 and TRBJ2-1, reads KAGVTQTPRYLIKTRGQQVTLSCSPISGHRSVSWYQQTPGQGLQFLFEYFSETQRNKGNFPGRFSGRQFSNSRSEMNVSTLELGDSALYLCASSPPLAGGDNEQFFGPGTRLTVL.

This chain links TRBV19 with TRBJ2-5; a weak D match, TRBD2 (6 bases). V was shortened by 6 bases and J by 7 bases, with 21 bases between the two germline ends. Looked up from germline, CDR1 is LNHDA and CDR2 is SQIVND (reference sequence). This CDR3 is 15 amino acids long. The CDR3, as DNA: TGTGCCAGTAGCGGTAGGGACTCCCCCCACGGGACCCAGTACTTC. This gives the protein CASSGRDSPHGTQYF.

This clone was found a few times. The chain combines TRBV28 with TRBJ1-1; 8 bases fit TRBD1. The trim removed 8 bases at V and 4 bases at J, leaving 6 bases unmatched. The CDR3 is made up of 13 amino acids. Germline loops: CDR1 MDHEN, CDR2 SYDVKM. The CDR3 sequence is CASARGPGTEAFF. The CDR3 DNA sequence: TGTGCCAGCGCCAGGGGGCCGGGCACTGAAGCTTTCTTT.

The rearrangement links TRBV24-1 to TRBJ2-3; a weak D match, TRBD2 (5 bases). V lost 3 bases and J lost 5, with 5 bases in between. Looked up from germline, CDR1 is KGHDR and CDR2 is SFDVKD. This CDR3 is built from 12 residues. CDR3 in amino acids: CATSDRGDTQYF. The CDR3 DNA is TGTGCCACCAGTGATCGGGGAGATACGCAGTATTTT.

The chain couples TRBV2 to TRBJ2-2; D perhaps matches TRBD1 (6 bases). Trimming took off 6 bases at V and 7 bases at J, with 15 bases between the two ends. Germline CDR1 reads SNHLY; CDR2 reads FYNNEI. The CDR3 totals 14 residues. For the CDR3, the DNA is TGTGCCAGCAGGGGCGGGCAGGGGCACGGGGAGCTGTTTTTT. Amino acids: CASRGGQGHGELFF.

J is TRBJ2-2 and V is TRBV7-2; D gene uncertain. Deletions cut 8 bases from V and 6 bases from J, with 16 bases between. The CDR3 totals 14 residues. In germline, CDR1 is SGHTA, CDR2 FQGNSA. CDR3 amino acids: CASLNQAPPGELFF. DNA of the CDR3: TGTGCCAGCTTAAACCAAGCCCCTCCCGGGGAGCTGTTTTTT.